This TCR beta chain was recovered during a study of CD8 T cells in Susac syndrome. After extraction with the RNeasy kit, about 0.5 to 1 ug of the RNA was reverse transcribed using random hexamers. The immunoSEQ assay covered 54 Vbeta and 13 Jbeta segments for CDR3. TCRdb reprocessed the immunoSEQ multiplex PCR reads via MiXCR and lists one record per CDR3 protein. The sample yields 150,000 to 200,000 distinct CDR3 sequences, around 95% seen once. Whole-study findings and limits: It was acknowledged by the study that relatively few individuals were included in its TCR sequencing and HLA analysis.

CD8+ and CD4+ T cells were negatively isolated; TEMRA cells were FACS-enriched. As for this clonotype: Its antigen is as yet unknown.

This CDR3 is built from 15 residues. J gave up 7 bases and V 4 bases, and 7 bases lay outside the gene matches. CDR1 is SGHDN and CDR2 is FVKESK in the germline V gene. The source is a human donor in good health. Sequencing was done on a sample of CD4+ T cells from PBMCs. The chain couples TRBV14 to TRBJ1-4; 9 nucleotides match TRBD1. CDR3 sequence: CASSPMTGGGEKLFF. The CDR3 region has the DNA TGTGCCAGCAGCCCAATGACAGGGGGAGGTGAAAAACTGTTTTTT. The full variable domain, in which reference TRBV14 and TRBJ1-4 provide the parts outside the CDR3, is EAGVTQFPSHSVIEKGQTVTLRCDPISGHDNLYWYRRVMGKEIKFLLHFVKESKQDESGMPNNRFLAERTGGTYSTLKVQPAELEDSGVYFCASSPMTGGGEKLFFGSGTQLSVL.